This T cell receptor (beta chain) came from a study of CXCR3-negative and CXCR3-positive naive CD8 T cells (dated by TCRdb to about 2019). In the study overall: In total, 110 million to 150 million TRB reads were obtained, corresponding to roughly 1.5 +/- 0.3 million reads per library. Data from roughly eleven donors, pooled across two independent experiments, went into the diversity and physicochemical repertoire analyses. TRBV-TRBJ cluster analysis included naive subsets from about 5 donors and memory cells from 3 donors.

As for this clonotype: Its antigen remains unidentified.

The sequencer was a NextSeq 550. The Human TCR Profiling Kit (MiLaboratory) was used to prepare UMI-labeled 5' RACE TRB cDNA libraries. The full amount of extracted RNA was used for cDNA synthesis, and the full amount of resulting cDNA was used for PCR amplification. Libraries were prepared in parallel with an identical number of PCR cycles. As for the original processing: With a requirement of at least two reads per UMI, MIGEC and MiXCR extracted about 49,000 +/- 11,000 unique UMI-labeled TRB cDNA molecules per library. On average, around 40,000 +/- 10,000 functional in-frame TRB CDR3 nucleotide clonotypes lacking stop codons were found per library. After downsampling to 5000 UMI-labeled TRB molecules per sample, diversity metrics such as normalized Shannon-Wiener and Chao1 were calculated in VDJtools. Clonotype-size-weighted physicochemical properties of the central five CDR3 residues (interaction energy, strength, volume and Kidera factor 4) were computed in VDJtools. After reprocessing by TCRdb, each CDR3 protein sequence is one entry, and no DNA is given. The V and J calls and clone size come from TCRdb's table, not from the authors' own analysis. The sample table records under 85,000 distinct CDR3 sequences. Of the sample, over 1.3% is held by the ten largest clones.

What the work shows at the level of the full study, not this receptor alone: TRBV-TRBJ usage was similar between naive CXCR3-negative and CXCR3-positive cells from the same donor, while memory cells showed distinct patterns. Surface CD5, linked to self-reactivity in mice, was comparable between naive subsets; TCR interaction strength was therefore also inferred from TRB CDR3 physicochemical properties. Compared with CXCR3-negative naive cells, CXCR3-positive naive cells had TRB CDR3s with higher hydrophobicity (lower Kidera factor 4), lower energy, and higher strength and volume indices. Both naive subsets had comparably high repertoire diversity, while memory CD8+ T cells had much lower repertoire diversity. Freshly isolated PBMCs were used for most assays because CXCR3 expression partially decreased after cryopreservation.

For every CD8+ T cell subset, over 250,000 cells were flow-sorted straight into RLT lysis buffer, and each subset was sorted in triplicate. To keep memory contaminants out, a stringent definition of naive CD8+ T cells was applied: CD45RO-CCR7+CD27+CD95-. Standard density gradient centrifugation was used to isolate peripheral blood mononuclear cells from buffy coats. A FACSAria III was used to flow-sort naive CXCR3-negative and CXCR3-positive CD8+ T cells. An RNeasy Mini Kit was used to extract total RNA from the sorted cells. The germline V gene (reference sequence) yields DFQATT for CDR1 and SNEGSKA for CDR2. The CDR3 covers 16 residues, taking in both the cysteine and the phenylalanine. Only the protein is available.

Rearrangement joined TRBV20-1 to TRBJ2-3; absent DNA, TCRdb's TRBD2 call cannot be checked. The TCR originated in a human donor in good health. Some clones in this sample may be carry-over from other donors' samples. The sequenced sample consisted of naive CXCR3- CD8+ T cells from blood. This specimen's cell subset or site label, per the study, means: CD45RO-CCR7+CD27+CD95- naive CD8+ T cells lacking CXCR3 (TNR3-). The CDR3 protein: CSASYRLAVNTDTQYF.